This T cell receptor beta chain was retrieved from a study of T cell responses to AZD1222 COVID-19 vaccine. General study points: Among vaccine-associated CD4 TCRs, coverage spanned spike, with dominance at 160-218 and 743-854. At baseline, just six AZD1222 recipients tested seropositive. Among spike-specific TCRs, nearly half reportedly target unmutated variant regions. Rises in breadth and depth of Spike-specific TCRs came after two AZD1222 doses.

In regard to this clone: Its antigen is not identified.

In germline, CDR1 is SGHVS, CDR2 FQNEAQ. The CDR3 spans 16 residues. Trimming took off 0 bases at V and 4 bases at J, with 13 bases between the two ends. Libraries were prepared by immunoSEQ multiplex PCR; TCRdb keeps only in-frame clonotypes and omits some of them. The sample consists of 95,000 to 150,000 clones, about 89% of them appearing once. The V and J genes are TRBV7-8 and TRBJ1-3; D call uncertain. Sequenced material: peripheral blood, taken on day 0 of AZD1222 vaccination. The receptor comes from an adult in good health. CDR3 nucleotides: TGTGCCAGCAGCTTAGCCGGGCGACCAATGGGAAACACCATATATTTT. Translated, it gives CASSLAGRPMGNTIYF.